This TCR beta chain was retrieved from a study of control samples from healthy donors and cancer patients (dated by TCRdb to about 2020). Library prep was done by the immunoSEQ multiplex PCR assay. TCRdb holds this immuneACCESS table with in-frame rearrangements only. Some clones are missing; in checked studies, unresolved V genes explain under half, and the rest has no known cause. The table for this sample lists some 70,000 clones; under 85% of them were counted only once. About 15% of the sample rests with the top ten. Cut back by 8 bases and 0 bases, the V and J ends lie 18 bases apart. The CDR3 covers 16 residues, taking in both the cysteine and the phenylalanine. Of the read, only the CDR3 DNA is kept; its 48 bases are in frame from base 1. Sequences SGHTA (CDR1) and FQGNSA (CDR2) are obtained from the germline V gene. Comment on this clone: The antigen it recognizes is unknown. Base qualities are missing; no much larger clone stands one base away.

The specimen sequenced was blood. The rearrangement joined TRBV7-2 to TRBJ2-3; the D gene cannot be named for sure. The source of this sequence is a man aged 55 to 70 in good health. CDR3 loop: CASSSLSRSSTDTQYF. The nucleotide sequence is given as TGTGCCAGCTCCTCCTTAAGCCGTTCTAGCACAGATACGCAGTATTTT.